Listed here are 21 T cell receptor beta chains from one sample, sequenced in a study of blood T cell repertoires in COVID-19. TCRdb's table, derived via immunoSEQ multiplex PCR, lists solely in-frame clones and lacks some. This sample has around 41,000 clones, with approximately 90% found just once. The sequencing sample was made of peripheral blood. The receptor set was obtained from a woman aged 80 or over with active COVID-19.

This chain joins TRBV5-1 and TRBJ2-2; 11 nucleotides align to TRBD2. Germline-derived CDR1 and CDR2 are SGHRS and YFSETQ. The ends lost 3 bases at V and 6 bases at J; junction bases unmatched: 10. The CDR3 has 17 residues. The CDR3 loop reads CASSSTTSGGGAGELFF. The DNA for the CDR3 is TGCGCCAGCAGCTCGACCACTAGCGGGGGAGGCGCCGGGGAGCTGTTTTTT.

This sequence joins TRBV6-5 and TRBJ1-6, with D hard to call. Germline V gene data show CDR1 as MNHEY and CDR2 as SVGAGI. The CDR3 is 15 amino acids. Trimming stripped 6 bases from V and 7 bases from J, with 16 bases between. The CDR3 DNA sequence: TGTGCCAGCAGCCGACTTAAAGACGGGAATTCACCCCTCCACTTT. Translation: CASSRLKDGNSPLHF.

The chain combines TRBV5-4 with TRBJ1-6; D is perhaps TRBD1 (6 bases). CDR1 is SGHNT and CDR2 is YYREEE in the germline V gene (reference sequence). V lost 0 bases, J lost 6 bases, and 16 bases lay in between. The CDR3 loop spans 17 amino acids. In DNA form, the CDR3 reads TGTGCCAGCAGCTTGGCCGCGGGGGCAAGGCTTAATTCACCCCTCCACTTT. Residues: CASSLAAGARLNSPLHF.

The chain recombines TRBV6-6 with TRBJ1-5, with a weak D call TRBD1 (5 bases). The CDR3 extends over 15 amino acids. With 0 bases removed from V and 4 bases from J, the gap between germline ends came to 10 bases. CDR1 MNHNY and CDR2 SVGAGI come from the germline V gene (reference sequence). The CDR3 is CASSYSIGTNQPQHF. The CDR3 nucleotides read TGTGCCAGCAGTTACTCGATCGGGACTAATCAGCCCCAGCATTTT.

This clone was seen just once. The V gene is TRBV7-9, the J gene TRBJ1-5; 8 bases match TRBD1. The germline V gene encodes CDR1 SEHNR and CDR2 FQNEAQ (reference sequence). V shed 4 bases and J 4 bases; nucleotides not matched to a gene: 6. This CDR3 comprises 15 residues. This chain's CDR3 is CASSSQGAMNQPQHF. The CDR3 DNA sequence: TGTGCCAGCAGCTCCCAGGGGGCGATGAATCAGCCCCAGCATTTT. Variable domain in full (rest from reference TRBV7-9 and TRBJ1-5): DTGVSQNPRHKITKRGQNVTFRCDPISEHNRLYWYRQTLGQGPEFLTYFQNEAQLEKSRLLSDRFSAERPKGSFSTLEIQRTEQGDSAMYLCASSSQGAMNQPQHFGDGTRLSIL.

The chain links TRBV10-2 to TRBJ1-2; a weak D match, TRBD1 (6 bases). The V and J ends lost 6 bases and 3 bases respectively, with 11 bases between them. The CDR3 spans 13 residues. Per the germline V gene, CDR1 is WSHSY and CDR2 is SAAADI. In DNA form, the CDR3 reads TGCGCCAGCAGCCGCAGGGGAGACTATGGCTACACCTTC. The encoded protein is CASSRRGDYGYTF.

This chain uses TRBV6-2 or TRBV6-3 with TRBJ1-2; D unresolved. The germline gives CDR1 MNHEY, CDR2 SVGEGT. The CDR3 is 13 amino acids. The V end lost 0 bases, the J end lost 6 bases, and 8 bases lay between the germline ends. The CDR3 here is CASSYSREHGYTF. The CDR3 bases are TGTGCCAGCAGTTACTCGAGGGAACATGGCTACACCTTC.

The chain uses TRBV7-2 and TRBJ1-3, with D perhaps matching TRBD1 (6 bases). Deletions cut 3 bases from V and 5 bases from J, with 11 bases between. CDR1 is SGHTA, CDR2 FQGNSA, per germline. This CDR3 has 14 residues. CDR3 residues: CASSFLQGRNTIYF. The CDR3 DNA sequence: TGTGCCAGCAGCTTTTTGCAGGGGCGAAACACCATATATTTT.

V gene TRBV7-2 combines with J gene TRBJ1-3; D is unresolved. V lost 6 bases and J 2 bases, leaving 11 bases between the germline ends. Germline assignment: CDR1 SGHTA and CDR2 FQGNSA. The CDR3 is 14 residues long. DNA of the CDR3: TGTGCCAGCAGAGTGGAGGTTGCTGGAAACACCATATATTTT. Translating it yields CASRVEVAGNTIYF.

In DNA form, the CDR3 reads TGTGCCAGTAGTAGCCAAGCGGTCGGCGGAAACACCATATATTTT. This encodes CASSSQAVGGNTIYF. The chain joins TRBV19 to TRBJ1-3; D is undetermined. Trimming pared 4 bases from V and 4 bases from J, leaving 14 bases between. Per the germline V gene, CDR1 is LNHDA and CDR2 is SQIVND (reference sequence). This CDR3 region has 15 residues.

This chain links TRBV27 with TRBJ1-1; 8 bases agree with TRBD1. The CDR3 is made up of 15 amino acids. The ends lost 4 bases at V and 11 bases at J; junction bases unmatched: 15. CDR1 and CDR2 (germline): MNHEY, SMNVEV (reference sequence). CDR3 nucleotides: TGTGCCAGCAGTTCCGCCGGGACAGGTTTGCGCTTGGCTTTCTTT. Protein product: CASSSAGTGLRLAFF.

This clone was observed a single time. The V gene is TRBV4-2, the J gene TRBJ2-5, with unresolved D. The CDR3 has 14 amino acids. Trimming took off 1 base at V and 1 base at J, with 7 bases between the two ends. Germline V gives CDR1 LGHNA, CDR2 YNFKEQ. CDR3 amino acids: CASSQVTPQETQYF. In nucleotides, the CDR3 is TGTGCCAGCAGCCAAGTGACTCCCCAAGAGACCCAGTACTTC.

This clone was counted once. The V gene is TRBV18, the J gene TRBJ2-1; 15 bases are shared with TRBD2. The V gene's germline CDR1 is KGHSH and CDR2 LQKENI. After removal of 0 bases from V and 9 bases from J, the junction contained 6 bases not matched to a gene. This CDR3 is 17 amino acids long. The CDR3, as DNA: TGTGCCAGCTCACCACCGGGACTAGCGGGGGGAAAGAGTGAGCAGTTCTTC. Encoded protein: CASSPPGLAGGKSEQFF.

The chain employs TRBV6-5 and TRBJ1-1; TRBD1 matches at 12 bases. The CDR3 runs 15 residues. Per germline, CDR1 MNHEY and CDR2 SVGAGI. Trimming removed 5 bases from V and 3 bases from J; junction bases left unmatched: 4. In nucleotides, the CDR3 is TGTGCCAGCAGTCCGGGACAGGGGGCGGACACTGAAGCTTTCTTT. This encodes CASSPGQGADTEAFF.

The table lists this clone with a few counts. The V gene is TRBV24-1, the J gene TRBJ1-1, with 8 bases aligning to TRBD1. CDR1 is KGHDR and CDR2 is SFDVKD in the germline V gene. V shed 4 bases and J 5 bases; nucleotides not matched to a gene: 2. The CDR3 loop spans 13 amino acids. As DNA, the CDR3 is TGTGCCACCAGTGACTACAGGGGGACTGAAGCTTTCTTT. Translated, it gives CATSDYRGTEAFF.

The CDR3 DNA sequence: TGTGCCAGCAGCCTCGACAGGAGCTCCTACAATGAGCAGTTCTTC. Protein: CASSLDRSSYNEQFF. The chain employs TRBV6-5 and TRBJ2-1; tentative D call: TRBD1 (6 bases). Trimming shortened V by 6 bases and J by 0 bases, and 12 bases separated the two germline ends. The CDR3 sequence is 15 residues long. Germline lookup yields CDR1 MNHEY and CDR2 SVGAGI.

V usage is TRBV29-1 and J usage is TRBJ1-1; D possibly corresponds to TRBD1 (6 bases). Per germline, CDR1 SQVTM and CDR2 ANQGSEA. Trimming pared 4 bases from V and 5 bases from J, leaving 11 bases between. The CDR3 extends over 12 amino acids. The CDR3 nucleotides are TGCAGCGTTGTTACAGGGAGAACTGAAGCTTTCTTT. Translated: CSVVTGRTEAFF. The variable domain in full, completed from reference TRBV29-1 and TRBJ1-1, reads SAVISQKPSRDICQRGTSLTIQCQVDSQVTMMFWYRQQPGQSLTLIATANQGSEATYESGFVIDKFPISRPNLTFSTLTVSNMSPEDSSIYLCSVVTGRTEAFFGQGTRLTVV.

The J gene is TRBJ2-5, the V gene TRBV4-3, with 8 positions matching TRBD2. CDR1 and CDR2 (germline): LGHNA, YSLEER. The CDR3 consists of 15 residues. With V trimmed by 3 bases and J by 4 bases, 7 bases remained unmatched. As DNA, the CDR3 is TGCGCCAGCAGCCAGAACGGGGGGGGTCGAGAGACCCAGTACTTC. Encoded protein: CASSQNGGGRETQYF.

CDR3 sequence (DNA): TGCGCCAGCAGCTTGGTCCTCTCGGAGAGGGATGAGCAGTTCTTC. Translated: CASSLVLSERDEQFF. The gene calls are TRBV5-1 and TRBJ2-1, with D maybe TRBD2 (5 bases). Germline V gene sequence: CDR1 SGHRS, CDR2 YFSETQ. The CDR3 consists of 15 residues. V lost 0 bases and J 8 bases, leaving 15 bases between the germline ends.

The genes are TRBV9 and TRBJ2-3; possible D gene TRBD1, 6 bases. CDR3 length: 18 residues. Germline CDR1 and CDR2: SGDLS and YYNGEE. The V end was cut by 4 bases, the J end by 0 bases, with 21 bases between. CDR3 coding DNA: TGTGCCAGCAGCCCTCTCGGGCTCCTAAGGGGGAGCACAGATACGCAGTATTTT. Amino acids: CASSPLGLLRGSTDTQYF.

The chain combines TRBV27 with TRBJ2-1; 8 nucleotides match TRBD1. Germline values: CDR1 MNHEY, CDR2 SMNVEV (reference sequence). CDR3 length: 15 amino acids. Trimming cost V 6 bases and J 5 bases; bases outside gene matches: 9. For the CDR3, the DNA is TGTGCCAGCAGCCGACAGGGGTCGACGGACAATGAGCAGTTCTTC. Its translation is CASSRQGSTDNEQFF.